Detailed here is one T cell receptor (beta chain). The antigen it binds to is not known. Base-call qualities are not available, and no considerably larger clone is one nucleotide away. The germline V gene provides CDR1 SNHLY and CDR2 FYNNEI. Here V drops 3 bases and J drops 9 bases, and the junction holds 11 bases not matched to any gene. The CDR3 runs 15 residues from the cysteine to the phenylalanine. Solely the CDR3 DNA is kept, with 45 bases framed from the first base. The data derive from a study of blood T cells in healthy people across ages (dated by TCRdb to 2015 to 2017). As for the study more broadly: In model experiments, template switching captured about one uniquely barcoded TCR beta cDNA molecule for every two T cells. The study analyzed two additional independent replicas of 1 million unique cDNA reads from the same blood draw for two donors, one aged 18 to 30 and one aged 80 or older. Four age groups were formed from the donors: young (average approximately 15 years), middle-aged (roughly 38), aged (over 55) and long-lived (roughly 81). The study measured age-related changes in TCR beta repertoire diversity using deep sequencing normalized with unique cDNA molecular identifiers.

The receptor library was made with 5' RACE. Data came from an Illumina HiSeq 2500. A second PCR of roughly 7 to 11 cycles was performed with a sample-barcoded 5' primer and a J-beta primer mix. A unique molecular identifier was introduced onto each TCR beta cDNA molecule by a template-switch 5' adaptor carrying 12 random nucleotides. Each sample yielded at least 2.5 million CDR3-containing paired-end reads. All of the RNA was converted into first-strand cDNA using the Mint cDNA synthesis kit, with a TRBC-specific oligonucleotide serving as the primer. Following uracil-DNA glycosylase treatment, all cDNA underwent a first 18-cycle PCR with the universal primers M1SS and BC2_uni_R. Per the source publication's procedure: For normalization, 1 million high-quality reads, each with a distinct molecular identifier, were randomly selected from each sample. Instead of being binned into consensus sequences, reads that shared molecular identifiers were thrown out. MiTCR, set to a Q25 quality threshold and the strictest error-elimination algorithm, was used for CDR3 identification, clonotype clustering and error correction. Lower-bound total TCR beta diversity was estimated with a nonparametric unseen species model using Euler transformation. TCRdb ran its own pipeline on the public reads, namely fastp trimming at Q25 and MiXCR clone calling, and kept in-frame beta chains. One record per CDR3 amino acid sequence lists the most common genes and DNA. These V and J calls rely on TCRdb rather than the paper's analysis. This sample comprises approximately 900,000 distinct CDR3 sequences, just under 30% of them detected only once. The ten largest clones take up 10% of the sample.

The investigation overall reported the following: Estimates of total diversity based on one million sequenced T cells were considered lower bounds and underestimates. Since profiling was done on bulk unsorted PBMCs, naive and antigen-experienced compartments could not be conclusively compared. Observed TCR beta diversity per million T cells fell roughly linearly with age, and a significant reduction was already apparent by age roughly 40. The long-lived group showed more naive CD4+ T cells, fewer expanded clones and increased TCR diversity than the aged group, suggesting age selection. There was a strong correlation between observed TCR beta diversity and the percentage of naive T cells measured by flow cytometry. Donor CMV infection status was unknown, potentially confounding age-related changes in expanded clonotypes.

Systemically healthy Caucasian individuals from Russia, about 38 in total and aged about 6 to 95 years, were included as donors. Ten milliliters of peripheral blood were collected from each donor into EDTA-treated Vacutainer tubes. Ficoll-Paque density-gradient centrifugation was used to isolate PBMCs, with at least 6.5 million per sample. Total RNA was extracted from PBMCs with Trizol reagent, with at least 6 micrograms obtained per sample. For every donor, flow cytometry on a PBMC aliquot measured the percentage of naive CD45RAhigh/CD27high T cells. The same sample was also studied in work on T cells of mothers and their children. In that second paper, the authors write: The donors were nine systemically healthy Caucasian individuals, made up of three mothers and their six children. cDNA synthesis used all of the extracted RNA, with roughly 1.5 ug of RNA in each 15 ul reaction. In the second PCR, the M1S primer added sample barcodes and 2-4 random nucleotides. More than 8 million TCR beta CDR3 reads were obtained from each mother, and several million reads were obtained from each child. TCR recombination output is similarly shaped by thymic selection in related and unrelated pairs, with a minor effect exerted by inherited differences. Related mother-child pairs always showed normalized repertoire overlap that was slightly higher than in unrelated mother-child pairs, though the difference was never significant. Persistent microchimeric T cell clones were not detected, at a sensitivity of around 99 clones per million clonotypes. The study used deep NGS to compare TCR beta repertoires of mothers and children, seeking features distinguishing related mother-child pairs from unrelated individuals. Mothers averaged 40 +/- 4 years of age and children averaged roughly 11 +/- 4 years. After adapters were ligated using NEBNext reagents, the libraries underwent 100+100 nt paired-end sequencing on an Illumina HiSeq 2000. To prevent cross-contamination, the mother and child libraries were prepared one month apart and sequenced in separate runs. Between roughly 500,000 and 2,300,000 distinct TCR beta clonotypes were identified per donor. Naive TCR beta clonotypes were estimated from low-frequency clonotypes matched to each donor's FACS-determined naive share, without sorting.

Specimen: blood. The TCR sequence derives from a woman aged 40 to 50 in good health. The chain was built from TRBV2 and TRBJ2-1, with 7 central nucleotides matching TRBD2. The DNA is TGTGCCAGCAGTGAGGCAGGGAGGACGGGGGGTGAGCAGTTCTTC. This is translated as CASSEAGRTGGEQFF.